This T cell receptor beta chain derives from a study of T cell responses to AZD1222 COVID-19 vaccine. Findings and limits, study-wide: Only after the peak T cell response were repertoires sampled.

As to this clone: Its target is unknown.

Germline loops: CDR1 LNHDA, CDR2 SQIVND (reference sequence). The CDR3 spans 12 residues. Profiled with immunoSEQ multiplex PCR; TCRdb holds only in-frame clones, not every one. The profile shows 140,000 to 150,000 clones, about 86% of them singletons. The TCR was taken from an adult who received the AZD1222 COVID-19 vaccine. This sequence joins TRBV19 and TRBJ1-6; maybe TRBD1 (5 bases). Material: peripheral blood, obtained 28 days after the second AZD1222 dose. The CDR3 spells CAHGAGSSPLHF. In DNA, the CDR3 is TGTGCGCACGGGGCGGGAAGTTCACCCCTCCACTTT.